One sample yielded the 25 T cell receptor beta chains listed below, sequenced in a study of blood T cells in healthy people across ages. Alongside a J-beta primer mix, a sample-barcoded 5' primer served in a second PCR lasting about 7 to 12 cycles. TCRdb recomputed calls from the 5' RACE reads with MiXCR, one row per CDR3 protein. Altogether about 720,000 distinct CDR3 sequences are present, 25% being singletons, with the ten largest covering roughly 3.8%. The data also belong to a second study, concerning T cells of mothers and their children.

The sample was blood. These receptor sequences come from a boy aged 5-17 years in good health.

The rearrangement uses TRBV14 and TRBJ2-1; no reliable D call. This CDR3 contains 14 residues. The V end was cut by 1 base, the J end by 6 bases, with 10 bases between. The germline CDR1 and CDR2 sequences are SGHDN and FVKESK. The DNA of the CDR3 is TGTGCCAGCAGCCAAGCGAGTCGGGTCAATGAGCAGTTCTTC. It encodes CASSQASRVNEQFF. The full variable domain, completed using reference TRBV14 and TRBJ2-1, is EAGVTQFPSHSVIEKGQTVTLRCDPISGHDNLYWYRRVMGKEIKFLLHFVKESKQDESGMPNNRFLAERTGGTYSTLKVQPAELEDSGVYFCASSQASRVNEQFFGPGTRLTVL.

The chain carries TRBV28 and TRBJ1-4; TRBD1 agrees at 11 bases. Trimming at V came to 7 bases and at J to 7 bases, leaving 5 bases not matched to a gene. Germline V gives CDR1 MDHEN, CDR2 SYDVKM. The CDR3 covers 14 residues. The CDR3 protein is CASNLDRGREKLFF. CDR3 bases: TGTGCCAGCAACTTGGACAGGGGGCGTGAAAAACTGTTTTTT.

In its sample, this clonotype was seen a few times. One end of the junction varies from germline; a read error may be responsible. The chain has TRBV12-3 or TRBV12-4 and TRBJ2-1, with 9 bases that match TRBD1. The CDR3 is made up of 20 amino acids. The CDR3, as DNA: TGTGCCAGCAGTTTAGGGGAACGATTCACAGGGGGCGCGGGGATCAATGAGCAGTCCTTC. Protein sequence: CASSLGERFTGGAGINEQSF.

Comment on this clonotype: One end of the junction fails to match germline, which may point to a read error. V usage is TRBV6-5 and J usage is TRBJ2-7; perhaps TRBD1 as D (5 bases). The CDR3 is 15 amino acids. Germline V gives CDR1 MNHEY, CDR2 SVGAGI. The CDR3 reads CASTQGLGLGYEQYF. In DNA form, the CDR3 reads TGTGCCAGCACCCAAGGATTGGGGCTCGGATACGAACAGTACTTC.

The V gene is TRBV29-1, the J gene TRBJ2-7, with a possible D match to TRBD2 (6 bases). V dropped 6 bases and J dropped 3 bases, with 18 bases sitting between them. Germline CDR1 is SQVTM and CDR2 is ANQGSEA. The CDR3 contains 14 residues. The chain's CDR3 is CSVASVAGRYEQYF. The CDR3 coding sequence is TGCAGCGTCGCTAGCGTGGCCGGGCGCTACGAGCAGTACTTC.

The CDR3 coding sequence is TGTGCCAGCAGCGTAGAGGTGACAAGCGGGAGTAACTATGGCTACACCTTC. It is translated as CASSVEVTSGSNYGYTF. The V and J genes are TRBV9 and TRBJ1-2; no definite D call. V lost 0 bases, J lost 1 base, and 16 bases lay in between. Germline CDR1 and CDR2: SGDLS and YYNGEE. The CDR3 is 17 amino acids. Supplemented by reference TRBV9 and TRBJ1-2, the full variable domain reads DSGVTQTPKHLITATGQRVTLRCSPRSGDLSVYWYQQSLDQGLQFLIQYYNGEERAKGNILERFSAQQFPDLHSELNLSSLELGDSALYFCASSVEVTSGSNYGYTFGSGTRLTVV.

The chain couples TRBV27 to TRBJ1-1; 11 positions match TRBD1. This CDR3 contains 17 residues. V lost 6 bases, J lost 1 base, and 10 bases stayed unmatched. Germline CDR1 is MNHEY and CDR2 is SMNVEV (reference sequence). The CDR3 sequence: CASSPNRDRGRNTEAFF. In DNA form, the CDR3 reads TGTGCCAGCAGCCCGAACCGGGACAGGGGGAGGAACACTGAAGCTTTCTTT.

The chain couples TRBV2 to TRBJ2-7; 10 bases match TRBD2. The germline V gene encodes CDR1 SNHLY and CDR2 FYNNEI. The V and J ends lost 3 bases and 3 bases, in that order; junction bases with no gene match: 2. The CDR3 is made up of 14 amino acids. CDR3 bases: TGTGCCAGCAGTGAGGGACTAGCGATCTACGAGCAGTACTTC. Translated: CASSEGLAIYEQYF.

The genes are TRBV20-1 and TRBJ2-1; D perhaps matches TRBD2 (6 bases). The V end lost 6 bases, the J end lost 0 bases, and 15 bases lay between the germline ends. CDR3 length equals 15 residues. CDR1 and CDR2 (germline): DFQATT, SNEGSKA (reference sequence). In DNA, the CDR3 is TGCAGTGCCGCGATGGGACTGAGCTCCTACAATGAGCAGTTCTTC. Translation gives CSAAMGLSSYNEQFF.

This clonotype has just a few counts. This rearrangement joins TRBV14 to TRBJ2-3; no reliable D call. The germline V gene encodes CDR1 SGHDN and CDR2 FVKESK. The CDR3 is 13 amino acids. V was shortened by 0 bases and J by 4 bases, with 5 bases between the two germline ends. CDR3 in amino acids: CASSQEWADTQYF. As DNA, the CDR3 is TGTGCCAGCAGCCAAGAATGGGCAGATACGCAGTATTTT.

This clonotype turned up a few times. In DNA form, the CDR3 reads TGCGCCAGCAGCCCGCGTGGGTTGAGCTACACCTTC. This encodes CASSPRGLSYTF. The chain employs TRBV5-1 and TRBJ1-2; D not resolved. CDR3 size: 12 residues. Germline values: CDR1 SGHRS, CDR2 YFSETQ. Trimming removed 4 bases at V and 9 bases at J, with 13 bases between.

This clonotype occurred once. The chain couples TRBV4-3 to TRBJ2-3, with a weak D call TRBD1 (5 bases). CDR3 length: 15 amino acids. Per the germline V gene, CDR1 is LGHNA and CDR2 is YSLEER. V dropped 4 bases and J dropped 0 bases, with 11 bases sitting between them. CDR3 in amino acids: CASSPVPGSTDTQYF. CDR3 DNA sequence: TGCGCCAGCAGCCCCGTACCAGGGAGCACAGATACGCAGTATTTT.

This clonotype was observed a handful of times. V is TRBV4-1 and J is TRBJ2-1; D assignment may be TRBD1 or TRBD2 (5 bases each). The CDR3 covers 15 residues. Germline V gives CDR1 MGHRA, CDR2 YSYEKL. V lost 4 bases and J lost 5, with 15 bases in between. CDR3 coding DNA: TGCGCCAGCAGCCTAAGCCATTTGGGGGACAATGAGCAGTTCTTC. Its translation: CASSLSHLGDNEQFF.

The chain has TRBV4-2 and TRBJ2-5; D gene unclear. This CDR3 contains 16 residues. With 0 bases removed from V and 4 bases from J, the gap between germline ends came to 15 bases. Germline V gene lookup returns CDR1 LGHNA and CDR2 YNFKEQ. This CDR3 reads CASSQDVFGVRETQYF. CDR3 nucleotide sequence: TGTGCCAGCAGCCAAGATGTATTCGGAGTCCGAGAGACCCAGTACTTC.

The rearrangement joins TRBV5-5 to TRBJ2-7; 8 bases match TRBD2. Looked up from germline, CDR1 is SGHKS and CDR2 is YYEKEE (reference sequence). Trimming took 4 bases from V and 7 from J; bases not matched to a gene: 16. The CDR3 runs to 16 residues. CDR3 amino acids: CASSLWGGLAAWEQYF. The CDR3 DNA reads TGTGCCAGCAGCCTATGGGGCGGACTAGCAGCTTGGGAGCAGTACTTC.

The table lists this clonotype with a few counts. The chain uses TRBV9 and TRBJ2-5; D possibly corresponds to TRBD2 (6 bases). Trimming removed 0 bases at V and 5 bases at J, with 11 bases between. Germline V lookup: CDR1 SGDLS, CDR2 YYNGEE. The CDR3 loop spans 14 amino acids. For the CDR3, the DNA is TGTGCCAGCAGCGTAGGCGGGGTTGCGGAGACCCAGTACTTC. This codes for CASSVGGVAETQYF.

The V call is TRBV19, the J call TRBJ2-3, with D unclear. Trimming stripped 6 bases from V and 5 bases from J, with 12 bases between. The CDR3 covers 13 residues. From germline, CDR1 is LNHDA and CDR2 SQIVND (reference sequence). The CDR3 protein is CASSRSVEDTQYF. The CDR3, as DNA: TGTGCCAGTAGCCGCTCAGTCGAAGATACGCAGTATTTT.

V is TRBV27 and J is TRBJ2-1; D is perhaps TRBD1 (6 bases). Germline CDR1 reads MNHEY; CDR2 reads SMNVEV (reference sequence). The V gene lost 2 bases and the J gene lost 6 bases, with 14 bases spanning the gap. This CDR3 contains 15 residues. CDR3: CASSLALQGFNEQFF. CDR3 bases: TGTGCCAGCAGTTTAGCCCTACAGGGTTTCAATGAGCAGTTCTTC.

V and J are TRBV20-1 and TRBJ2-7; TRBD1 agrees at 7 bases. V was clipped by 8 bases and J by 3 bases; unmatched bases: 10. CDR1 is DFQATT, CDR2 SNEGSKA, per germline (reference sequence). The CDR3 extends over 13 amino acids. This CDR3 reads CSPRDPGGYEQYF. DNA for the CDR3: TGCAGTCCCCGGGACCCAGGGGGCTACGAGCAGTACTTC.

The chain employs TRBV5-1 and TRBJ2-7, with 11 bases matching TRBD2. The ends lost 3 bases at V and 0 bases at J; junction bases unmatched: 5. This CDR3 is built from 16 residues. Looked up from germline, CDR1 is SGHRS and CDR2 is YFSETQ. CDR3 nucleotides: TGCGCCAGCAGCTGGACTAGCGGGCTGAGCTCCTACGAGCAGTACTTC. This sequence encodes CASSWTSGLSSYEQYF.

The CDR3 DNA sequence: TGTGCCAGCAGTTGGCCAGGTACGCAGTATTTT. Encoded protein: CASSWPGTQYF. The chain uses TRBV28 and TRBJ2-3; D gene unclear. Germline V gene data show CDR1 as MDHEN and CDR2 as SYDVKM. Trimming took 4 bases from V and 8 from J, leaving 7 bases between them. The CDR3 contains 11 residues. Complete variable domain (other parts from reference TRBV28 and TRBJ2-3): DVKVTQSSRYLVKRTGEKVFLECVQDMDHENMFWYRQDPGLGLRLIYFSYDVKMKEKGDIPEGYSVSREKKERFSLILESASTNQTSMYLCASSWPGTQYFGPGTRLTVL.

The chain recombines TRBV7-8 with TRBJ2-5, with 10 bases that match TRBD2. V shed 7 bases and J 5 bases; nucleotides not matched to a gene: 13. There are 16 residues in the CDR3. Germline-derived CDR1 and CDR2 are SGHVS and FQNEAQ. The CDR3 is CASIASGGTNWETQYF. CDR3 nucleotides: TGTGCCAGCATCGCTAGCGGGGGCACAAACTGGGAGACCCAGTACTTC. Together with reference TRBV7-8 and TRBJ2-5, the CDR3 gives the full variable domain: GAGVSQSPRYKVAKRGQDVALRCDPISGHVSLFWYQQALGQGPEFLTYFQNEAQLDKSGLPSDRFFAERPEGSVSTLKIQRTQQEDSAVYLCASIASGGTNWETQYFGPGTRLLVL.

The chain couples TRBV4-3 to TRBJ2-2; tentatively, D is TRBD2 (6 bases). Germline CDR1 reads LGHNA; CDR2 reads YSLEER. V dropped 3 bases and J dropped 0 bases, with 17 bases sitting between them. The CDR3 length is 18 residues. The CDR3 DNA sequence: TGCGCCAGCAGCCAGCTTACGGGAGCGGACTCGAACACCGGGGAGCTGTTTTTT. Amino acids: CASSQLTGADSNTGELFF.

V gene TRBV5-1 combines with J gene TRBJ2-1, with 7 nucleotides matching TRBD2. The germline V gene has CDR1 SGHRS and CDR2 YFSETQ. With V trimmed by 2 bases and J by 7 bases, 12 bases remained unmatched. The CDR3 has 16 amino acids. The CDR3 spells CASSLGSSGKGNEQFF. The CDR3 DNA reads TGCGCCAGCAGCTTAGGGTCTAGCGGTAAAGGAAATGAGCAGTTCTTC.

The chain recombines TRBV7-9 with TRBJ2-5; the D gene could be TRBD1 or TRBD2 (7 bases each). V was trimmed by 1 base and J by 6 bases, leaving 15 bases between them. Looked up from germline, CDR1 is SEHNR and CDR2 is FQNEAQ (reference sequence). This CDR3 contains 15 residues. The CDR3 loop reads CASSLEAGGGQTQYF. In DNA, the CDR3 is TGTGCCAGCAGCTTAGAGGCAGGGGGGGGACAGACCCAGTACTTC.